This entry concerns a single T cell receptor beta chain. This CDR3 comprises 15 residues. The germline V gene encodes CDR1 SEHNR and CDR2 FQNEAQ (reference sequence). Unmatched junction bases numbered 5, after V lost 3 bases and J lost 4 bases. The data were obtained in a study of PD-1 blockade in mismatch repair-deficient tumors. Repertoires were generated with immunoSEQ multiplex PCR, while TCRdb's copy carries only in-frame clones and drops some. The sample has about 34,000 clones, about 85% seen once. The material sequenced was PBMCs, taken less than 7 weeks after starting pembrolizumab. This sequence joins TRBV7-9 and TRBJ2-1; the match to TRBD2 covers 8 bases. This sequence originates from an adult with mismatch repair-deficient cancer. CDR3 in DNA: TGTGCCAGCAGCTTTAGTCCGGGAGGGTACAATGAGCAGTTCTTC. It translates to CASSFSPGGYNEQFF.